This TCR beta chain was captured in a study of blood T cell repertoires in COVID-19. Study in general: Acute and convalescent COVID-19 specimens originated in the United States, Italy and Spain. T cells, B-cell-depleted T cells, or PBMCs supplied cDNA or gDNA.

As originally analysed: Amplified reference gene primers provided the basis for estimating nucleated cell counts. Some clones are missing from TCRdb's copy, which holds only in-frame ones; the method was immunoSEQ multiplex PCR. The V and J calls and clone size were taken over from that table, and D and trimming were inferred from the DNA. The sample includes just over 90,000 clones, about nine tenths of them seen just once. Per the germline V gene, CDR1 is MNHEY and CDR2 is SVGEGT. The CDR3 extends over 16 amino acids. The trim removed 5 bases at V and 1 base at J, leaving 6 bases unmatched. Sequenced: peripheral blood. The chain employs TRBV6-2 or TRBV6-3 and TRBJ2-7; 12 bases map to TRBD2. The source of this sequence is a human donor with active COVID-19. The donor label of this sample is uncertain. CDR3 in amino acids: CASSTVTSGGSYEQYF. CDR3 nucleotides: TGTGCCAGCAGTACAGTAACTAGCGGGGGGTCCTACGAGCAGTACTTC.